The rows below give T cell receptor beta chains drawn from one sample of a study of OX40 agonist ivuxolimab in advanced cancers. The protocol was immunoSEQ multiplex PCR, while the TCRdb copy is restricted to in-frame clones and leaves out a portion. The table includes about 80,000 clones, approximately 86% detected once. Source: CD4+ or CD8+ T cells sorted from blood, taken in a trial of the OX40 agonist ivuxolimab. All receptors come from an adult with an advanced solid tumor such as melanoma, head and neck, liver or kidney cancer. Each CDR3 is given with its conserved first and last residue. D genes are given only for firm matches. Clone size appears in some rows only: once, few, many, or a class for an expanded clone.

d_gene | abundance | j_gene | v_gene | CDR3nt | CDR3aa
TRBD1 | . | TRBJ1-1 | TRBV9 | TGTGCCAGCAGCGGGGACAGGGGGCCCAGCACTGAAGCTTTCTTT | CASSGDRGPSTEAFF
TRBD1 | . | TRBJ1-6 | TRBV28 | TGTGCCAGCAGTCCGGGCGGACAGGGGATTTCACCCCTCCACTTT | CASSPGGQGISPLHF
TRBD2 | . | TRBJ2-3 | TRBV2 | TGTGCCAGCAGTGGAGGGCTAGCGGGAGTTATAGATACGCAGTATTTT | CASSGGLAGVIDTQYF
. | few | TRBJ1-1 | TRBV18 | TGTGCCAGCTCACCCCTCGGCACTGAAGCTTTCTTT | CASSPLGTEAFF
. | . | TRBJ2-1 | TRBV6-5 | TGTGCCAGCAGAGAACAGGGACTTCTATACAATGAGCAGTTCTTC | CASREQGLLYNEQFF
. | . | TRBJ1-5 | TRBV7-9 | TGTGCCAGCAGCGGGGACCGGTATAGCAATCAGCCCCAGCATTTT | CASSGDRYSNQPQHF
. | . | TRBJ1-5 | TRBV19 | TGTGCCAGTAGTCCCCGAGGGATTGCTCAGCCCCAGCATTTT | CASSPRGIAQPQHF
. | . | TRBJ2-3 | TRBV14 | TGTGCCAGCAGCCAAGATTGGGATACGCAGTATTTT | CASSQDWDTQYF
. | . | TRBJ2-5 | TRBV27 | TGTGCCAGCAGTTTTCAAGAGACCCAGTACTTC | CASSFQETQYF
. | . | TRBJ1-4 | TRBV7-9 | TGTGCCAGCAGCTTAAAAGGGGTTGAAAAACTGTTTTTT | CASSLKGVEKLFF
. | . | TRBJ1-5 | TRBV5-1 | TGCGCCAGCAGCCGTCAGCCCCAGCATTTT | CASSRQPQHF
TRBD1 | . | TRBJ1-1 | TRBV5-8 | TGTGCCAGCAGCTTGGACAGGGGAGTGAACACTGAAGCTTTCTTT | CASSLDRGVNTEAFF
. | . | TRBJ1-1 | TRBV5-6 | TGTGCCAGCAGCTTGCCGGGGGGCTCGGAAGCTTTCTTT | CASSLPGGSEAFF
. | . | TRBJ1-5 | TRBV15 | TGTGCCACCAGCAGAGGGGCAGGCAATCAGCCCCAGCATTTT | CATSRGAGNQPQHF
TRBD1 | . | TRBJ1-6 | TRBV2 | TGTGCCAGTGCCGGGACAGGGGGCCCCAATTCACCCCTCCACTTT | CASAGTGGPNSPLHF
. | . | TRBJ1-5 | TRBV5-6 | TGTGCCAGCAGCCTGGGTAGGGGAGTAATTCAGCCCCAGCATTTT | CASSLGRGVIQPQHF
TRBD1 | . | TRBJ2-4 | TRBV5-1 | TGCGCCAGCAGCTTGGAGGGGACAGGGAAAAACATTCAGTACTTC | CASSLEGTGKNIQYF
. | . | TRBJ2-1 | TRBV5-1 | TGCGCCAGCAGCTTGGCCCTTGCGGAGAATGAGCAGTTCTTC | CASSLALAENEQFF
TRBD1 | . | TRBJ2-3 | TRBV5-1 | TGCGCCAGCAGCTTGAGGGACAGGGATAGCGCAGATACGCAGTATTTT | CASSLRDRDSADTQYF
. | . | TRBJ2-2 | TRBV5-1 | TGCGCCAGCAGCTTACAGGGTCGGGTCACCGGGGAGCTGTTTTTT | CASSLQGRVTGELFF
. | few | TRBJ1-5 | TRBV10-3 | TGTGCCATCAGTGAGTCTGGCGGGGAGGGCAATCAGCCCCAGCATTTT | CAISESGGEGNQPQHF
. | few | TRBJ2-1 | TRBV19 | TGTGCCAGTAGGGGGTTGGAGGCCACCTACAATGAGCAGTTCTTC | CASRGLEATYNEQFF
TRBD1 | once | TRBJ1-1 | TRBV15 | TGTGCCACCAGCAGAGGCAGGGGGCGTCCTGAAGCTTTCTTT | CATSRGRGRPEAFF
. | . | TRBJ1-5 | TRBV13 | TGTGCCAGCACCTTAAGAGGGGAGCGTCAGCCCCAGCATTTT | CASTLRGERQPQHF
. | . | TRBJ2-5 | TRBV11-3 | TGTGCCAGCAGCCGTGTAGGCGGACAACAAGAGACCCAGTACTTC | CASSRVGGQQETQYF
TRBD2 | . | TRBJ2-7 | TRBV7-8 | TGTGCCAGCAGCTCGGGACTAGCGGGAGCGCTTGGCGAGCAGTACTTC | CASSSGLAGALGEQYF
TRBD1 | . | TRBJ1-5 | TRBV28 | TGTGCCAGCAGTTTTAGAGGACAGGGAAACAATCAGCCCCAGCATTTT | CASSFRGQGNNQPQHF
. | . | TRBJ1-4 | TRBV5-6 | TGTGCCAGCAGCTTGGATAACAGAAATGAAAAACTGTTTTTT | CASSLDNRNEKLFF
TRBD1 | few | TRBJ1-1 | TRBV7-2 | TGTGCCAGCGTTTCTAACAGGGGGCTCACTGAAGCTTTCTTT | CASVSNRGLTEAFF
. | . | TRBJ1-3 | TRBV5-8 | TGTGCCAGCAGCCAGATTTTCGCCCCTGGAAACACCATATATTTT | CASSQIFAPGNTIYF